These T cell receptor beta chains were read from a single sample in a study of shared clonotypes between healthy human individuals. The table came from immunoSEQ multiplex PCR; TCRdb's copy has only in-frame clones and leaves some out. The table includes about 480,000 clones, about 79% detected once. Sequencing used PBMCs. These receptors were taken from a woman aged 40-49 years in good health. Some clones in this sample may be carry-over from other donors' samples. Each CDR3 is given with its conserved first and last residue. Fields, in order: V gene, D gene, J gene, clone size, CDR3 DNA, CDR3 protein. A D gene is named only where the DNA matches it firmly. Size is stated for part of the rows, as once, few or many counts, or as a class when the clone is expanded.

V gene: TRBV18; D gene: TRBD1; J gene: TRBJ2-2; clone size: -; CDR3 DNA: TGTGCCAGCTCGTCAAGACAGGGGGACACCGGGGAGCTGTTTTTT; CDR3 protein: CASSSRQGDTGELFF
V gene: TRBV18; D gene: -; J gene: TRBJ1-5; clone size: -; CDR3 DNA: TGTGCCAGCTCACCATCGGGAGGGGGGATAAGCAATCAGCCCCAGCATTTT; CDR3 protein: CASSPSGGGISNQPQHF
V gene: TRBV13; D gene: -; J gene: TRBJ2-3; clone size: -; CDR3 DNA: TGTGCCAGCAGCTTAGGAGCAGATACGCAGTATTTT; CDR3 protein: CASSLGADTQYF
V gene: TRBV4-2; D gene: TRBD2; J gene: TRBJ2-1; clone size: -; CDR3 DNA: TGTGCCAGCTCCCCGTCCTGGCTAGCGGGGGTCTCCTACAATGAGCAGTTCTTC; CDR3 protein: CASSPSWLAGVSYNEQFF
V gene: TRBV2; D gene: -; J gene: TRBJ2-3; clone size: once; CDR3 DNA: TGTGCCAGCAGTAGTACCTCCCGCACAGATACGCAGTATTTT; CDR3 protein: CASSSTSRTDTQYF
V gene: TRBV7-8; D gene: -; J gene: TRBJ2-2; clone size: -; CDR3 DNA: TGTGCCAGCAGCGTCCATGTGGGACAAACGAACACCGGGGAGCTGTTTTTT; CDR3 protein: CASSVHVGQTNTGELFF
V gene: TRBV11-2; D gene: TRBD2; J gene: TRBJ2-1; clone size: once; CDR3 DNA: TGTGCCAGCAGCTACACTAGCGGCCGATACAATGAGCAGTTCTTC; CDR3 protein: CASSYTSGRYNEQFF
V gene: TRBV4-2; D gene: -; J gene: TRBJ2-7; clone size: -; CDR3 DNA: TGTGCCAGCAGCCAAGATAGCGGAGCGGCCTACGAGCAGTACTTC; CDR3 protein: CASSQDSGAAYEQYF
V gene: TRBV7-9; D gene: -; J gene: TRBJ1-4; clone size: many; CDR3 DNA: TGTGCCAGCAGGGCCCGACAGGAGGCAAATGAAAAACTGTTTTTT; CDR3 protein: CASRARQEANEKLFF
V gene: TRBV7-8; D gene: -; J gene: TRBJ1-1; clone size: -; CDR3 DNA: TGTGCCAGCAGCTTAGCCGGGGGAGGGAACACTGAAGCTTTCTTT; CDR3 protein: CASSLAGGGNTEAFF
V gene: TRBV9; D gene: TRBD1; J gene: TRBJ1-5; clone size: -; CDR3 DNA: TGTGCCAGCAGCCTGACAGGGTATAGCAATCAGCCCCAGCATTTT; CDR3 protein: CASSLTGYSNQPQHF
V gene: TRBV4-2; D gene: -; J gene: TRBJ2-6; clone size: many; CDR3 DNA: TGTGCCAGCAGCCAAGATGATAGCTCTGGGGCCAACGTCCTGACTTTC; CDR3 protein: CASSQDDSSGANVLTF
V gene: TRBV7-8; D gene: -; J gene: TRBJ1-3; clone size: -; CDR3 DNA: TGTGCCAGCAGCTTGAGACGTGCCTACCATGGAAACACCATATATTTT; CDR3 protein: CASSLRRAYHGNTIYF
V gene: TRBV4-1; D gene: TRBD1; J gene: TRBJ1-4; clone size: few; CDR3 DNA: TGCGCCAGCAGCCGAGGACAGGGAAGGAATGAAAAACTGTTTTTT; CDR3 protein: CASSRGQGRNEKLFF
V gene: TRBV11-2; D gene: TRBD2; J gene: TRBJ2-3; clone size: -; CDR3 DNA: TGTGCCAGCAGCTCCCTGGGACTAGCGGGAGCCGGGGATACGCAGTATTTT; CDR3 protein: CASSSLGLAGAGDTQYF
V gene: TRBV25-1; D gene: -; J gene: TRBJ1-4; clone size: -; CDR3 DNA: TGTGCCAGCAGGGCTACGGGGAATGAAAAACTGTTTTTT; CDR3 protein: CASRATGNEKLFF
V gene: TRBV6-6; D gene: -; J gene: TRBJ2-7; clone size: many; CDR3 DNA: TGTGCCAGCAGTTACTCGCCACAGGGTACCAACGAGCAGTACTTC; CDR3 protein: CASSYSPQGTNEQYF
V gene: TRBV10-2; D gene: -; J gene: TRBJ1-2; clone size: -; CDR3 DNA: TGCGCCAGCAGGGAGGCAGGATCCTATGGCTACACCTTC; CDR3 protein: CASREAGSYGYTF
V gene: TRBV18; D gene: -; J gene: TRBJ2-7; clone size: -; CDR3 DNA: TGTGCCAGCTCCCGGGGTACCTACGAGCAGTACTTC; CDR3 protein: CASSRGTYEQYF
V gene: TRBV19; D gene: -; J gene: TRBJ2-2; clone size: -; CDR3 DNA: TGTGCCAGTAGTATCCAGGGGTTCGGGGAGCTGTTTTTT; CDR3 protein: CASSIQGFGELFF
V gene: TRBV28; D gene: TRBD1; J gene: TRBJ1-2; clone size: -; CDR3 DNA: TGTGCCAGCAGTTCAATCGGGACAGGGGACTATGGCTACACCTTC; CDR3 protein: CASSSIGTGDYGYTF
V gene: TRBV18; D gene: TRBD1; J gene: TRBJ2-3; clone size: once; CDR3 DNA: TGTGCCAGCTCACCGCGGGACAGGGTCGTTGATACGCAGTATTTT; CDR3 protein: CASSPRDRVVDTQYF
V gene: TRBV28; D gene: TRBD1; J gene: TRBJ2-1; clone size: -; CDR3 DNA: TGTGCCAGCAGTTTATACTCAGGGGGTGTAAATGAGCAGTTCTTC; CDR3 protein: CASSLYSGGVNEQFF
V gene: TRBV7-2; D gene: TRBD2; J gene: TRBJ2-1; clone size: -; CDR3 DNA: TGTGCCAGCAGCTGGCTAGCGGGAGATTTTACTGAGCAGTTCTTC; CDR3 protein: CASSWLAGDFTEQFF
V gene: TRBV28; D gene: -; J gene: TRBJ1-1; clone size: few; CDR3 DNA: TGTGCCACTTCCACGGGGGTGGTGACTGAAGCTTTCTTT; CDR3 protein: CATSTGVVTEAFF
V gene: TRBV11-2; D gene: TRBD2; J gene: TRBJ2-5; clone size: -; CDR3 DNA: TGTGCCAGCAGCTCTCGGCGGGAGGCGGAGACCCAGTACTTC; CDR3 protein: CASSSRREAETQYF
V gene: TRBV6-5; D gene: TRBD2; J gene: TRBJ2-1; clone size: -; CDR3 DNA: TGTGCCAGCAGTAGAAGGGCTAGCGGATACAATGAGCAGTTCTTC; CDR3 protein: CASSRRASGYNEQFF
V gene: TRBV4-1; D gene: -; J gene: TRBJ2-7; clone size: once; CDR3 DNA: TGCGCCAGCAGCCAAGATTGGAGAAGCTACGAACAGTACTTC; CDR3 protein: CASSQDWRSYEQYF
V gene: TRBV5-3; D gene: TRBD1; J gene: TRBJ2-7; clone size: -; CDR3 DNA: TGTGCCACACGCTGGGGACAGAGCGGCTACGAGCAGTACTTC; CDR3 protein: CATRWGQSGYEQYF
V gene: TRBV28; D gene: TRBD1; J gene: TRBJ2-1; clone size: -; CDR3 DNA: TGTGCCAGCAGTACCACAGGGGTAGAGAATGAGCAGTTCTTC; CDR3 protein: CASSTTGVENEQFF
V gene: TRBV4-2; D gene: TRBD1; J gene: TRBJ2-5; clone size: -; CDR3 DNA: TGTGCCAGCAGCCAAGGGGGACAGGGGGCGTCATTGGGAGAGACCCAGTACTTC; CDR3 protein: CASSQGGQGASLGETQYF
V gene: TRBV6-6; D gene: TRBD1; J gene: TRBJ1-4; clone size: -; CDR3 DNA: TGTGCCAGCAGTGGACAGGGGGCGGCTAATGAAAAACTGTTTTTT; CDR3 protein: CASSGQGAANEKLFF
V gene: TRBV7-3; D gene: TRBD2; J gene: TRBJ2-3; clone size: -; CDR3 DNA: TGTGCCAGCAGCTTAAGAGGTGGAGGGCTAGCGGGTGTCGGCGGTGTGGCCACAGATACGCAGTATTTT; CDR3 protein: CASSLRGGGLAGVGGVATDTQYF